This T cell receptor (beta chain) stems from a study of control samples from healthy donors and cancer patients. Here immunoSEQ multiplex PCR was the method, and the copy in TCRdb shows in-frame clones only, minus some. The table records over 120,000 clones, roughly 94% of them present only once. Germline CDR1 reads MNHEY; CDR2 reads SMNVEV (reference sequence). The length of the CDR3 is 16 residues. The V gene end was trimmed by 5 bases and the J gene end by 3 bases; junction bases not matched to a gene: 10. The clonotype was recovered from a man aged 55 to 70 with colorectal cancer. The sample comprised PBMCs. This chain links TRBV27 with TRBJ2-1; TRBD2 matches at 7 bases. The CDR3 sequence: CASSPLAGVNYNEQFF. Written as DNA, the CDR3 is TGTGCCAGCAGTCCGCTTGCGGGGGTCAACTACAATGAGCAGTTCTTC.